This TCR beta chain came from a study of radiation and T cells in renal cell carcinoma. The protocol was immunoSEQ multiplex PCR, while the TCRdb copy is restricted to in-frame clones and leaves out a portion. The sample includes approximately 150,000 clones, 88% of them seen just once. Time point indicated: baseline pretreatment blood. Treatment described: 15 Gy SBRT to primary tumor, nephrectomy 4 weeks later. Study-level results: Without pretreatment biopsies, baseline tumor clonotype presence was undetermined.

Comment on this clone: Its matching antigen is unknown.

CDR1 and CDR2 from the germline V gene are SGHDN and FVKESK. V dropped 5 bases and J dropped 5; count of bases not matched to a gene: 3. The CDR3 has 13 amino acids. The genes are TRBV14 and TRBJ2-5; 9 positions agree with TRBD1. The receptor was isolated from a woman aged 70-85 years with renal cell carcinoma. This specimen consisted of blood, obtained from a patient whose treatment included radiotherapy and nephrectomy. The CDR3 region is CASSTGGVETQYF. CDR3 sequence (DNA): TGTGCCAGCAGCACAGGGGGCGTGGAGACCCAGTACTTC.